The rows below give T cell receptor beta chains drawn from one sample of a study of T-cell memory formation after mild COVID-19. One entry per CDR3 protein results from TCRdb running MiXCR on the 5' RACE reads. Of a few hundred thousand distinct CDR3 sequences in the sample, roughly 19% were seen once. The source material was PBMCs or a T cell subset sorted from them (not recorded which). These receptors originate from a man in his late teens or twenties who had mild COVID-19 (a few samples of this study predate the infection). Cell type and time point are not known. The conserved cysteine and the conserved F or W are not part of the CDR3 here. Rows give clone size only sometimes, using once, few, many, or a class for an expanded clone.

clone size	V gene	J gene	CDR3 protein
.	TRBV9	TRBJ1-4	ASSVGPGGTNEKLF
few	TRBV7-9	TRBJ2-3	ASSSRTPPSTDTQY
once	TRBV7-8	TRBJ2-1	ASSLPSGGAFSRDEQF
many	TRBV4-2	TRBJ2-1	ASSQARGRINEQF
few	TRBV6-5	TRBJ1-4	ASSYSTAGKLF
.	TRBV7-9	TRBJ1-6	ASSLAGVGSSPLH
many	TRBV24-1	TRBJ1-4	ATSGDSKEKLF
.	TRBV7-9	TRBJ1-4	ASSSYRVPTTNEKLF
.	TRBV20-1	TRBJ2-5	SARGLTQTQETQY
few	TRBV6-5	TRBJ1-5	ASSYGSHQPQH
.	TRBV4-3	TRBJ2-2	ASSQFTGGSGELF
.	TRBV28	TRBJ1-2	ASSFLRYGYT
.	TRBV7-9	TRBJ1-6	ASSYQNSPLH
.	TRBV12-3/TRBV12-4	TRBJ1-2	ASSSPGQPGDGYT
many	TRBV12-3/TRBV12-4	TRBJ1-2	ASSLSVGGISGYT
.	TRBV11-2	TRBJ2-5	ASSSDLDRSHRETQY
.	TRBV5-6	TRBJ2-3	ASSLVPAQQY
.	TRBV9	TRBJ2-3	ASSARGGDGTDTQY
.	TRBV5-1	TRBJ1-1	ASSSSGVRAGGTEAF
few	TRBV6-5	TRBJ1-5	ASSYSADRVGQPQH
.	TRBV9	TRBJ2-5	ASRASGQETQY
few	TRBV7-8	TRBJ2-3	ASSKSGGTGDTQY
few	TRBV7-6	TRBJ1-1	ASSAGPTNTEAF
.	TRBV20-1	TRBJ1-5	SARVGIFNQPQH
.	TRBV12-3/TRBV12-4	TRBJ2-7	ASSLGGSFDYEQY
.	TRBV12-3/TRBV12-4	TRBJ2-5	ASSLSMLVGETQY
.	TRBV7-2	TRBJ2-1	ASSFKGSFDEQF
few	TRBV5-4	TRBJ2-7	ASSLIGGRNEQY
few	TRBV6-6	TRBJ1-1	ASTNLPRNTEAF
.	TRBV10-3	TRBJ1-5	AISESIVRGSGTGQPQH
.	TRBV7-9	TRBJ1-5	ASSLYDQPQH
.	TRBV7-9	TRBJ2-7	ASSWGRGR
.	TRBV7-9	TRBJ1-6	ASSWGSALH
few	TRBV12-3/TRBV12-4	TRBJ2-2	ASRPLGGELF
many	TRBV4-1	TRBJ2-7	ASSPRQGAVGEQY
many	TRBV7-2	TRBJ2-2	ASSYQGARTGELF
.	TRBV28	TRBJ2-3	ASSLGGAPADTQY
.	TRBV20-1	TRBJ2-3	SASRPIGTGADTQY
few	TRBV18	TRBJ1-6	ASSTGQGAVGSPLH
.	TRBV18	TRBJ1-6	ASSPNKGHSPLH
.	TRBV6-5	TRBJ1-2	ASHGGLYGYT
few	TRBV18	TRBJ2-7	ASSPQAHEQY
few	TRBV29-1	TRBJ2-5	SVERVEEETQY
.	TRBV20-1	TRBJ1-2	SAPMGGSYFYGYT
few	TRBV7-2	TRBJ1-5	ASSPPHQPQH
.	TRBV5-1	TRBJ2-7	ASSYWDTSYEQY
.	TRBV3-1	TRBJ1-5	ASSQGAQGQPQH
.	TRBV20-1	TRBJ1-2	SAESIGYT
few	TRBV5-1	TRBJ2-1	ASSLAVEEQF
many	TRBV29-1	TRBJ2-5	SVPGLAGGGETQY
.	TRBV5-1	TRBJ1-2	ASSLGRDFYGYT
.	TRBV5-4	TRBJ2-3	ASSLSSGGAGDTQY
.	TRBV19	TRBJ1-6	ASSRDDNSPLH
.	TRBV20-1	TRBJ2-3	SARKPTDTQY
few	TRBV4-3	TRBJ2-5	ASSIGTSGGAEETQY
.	TRBV9	TRBJ2-3	ASSVLSTDTQY
few	TRBV6-5	TRBJ1-1	ASSYSGPGEAF
few	TRBV2	TRBJ2-7	ASSAPGLADKQY
many	TRBV12-3/TRBV12-4	TRBJ2-7	ASSSGQGANEQY